These T cell receptor beta chains were read from a single sample in a study of cytomegalovirus exposure and HLA in healthy donors. Clones were sequenced by immunoSEQ multiplex PCR, and TCRdb holds only the in-frame ones, with some missing. The sample lists over 100,000 clones; roughly 86% were seen once. The sample was PBMCs. Receptors originate from a woman aged 18-29 years in good health and CMV-seronegative. Both conserved end residues are part of each CDR3. The order of the fields is clone size, V gene, J gene, D gene, CDR3 protein, CDR3 DNA. The D gene is left open where the match is weak. Rows may omit the clone size; those that give it use once, few, many or a size class.

once	TRBV27	TRBJ2-1	TRBD2	CASSQLAGTPSNEQFF	TGTGCCAGCAGTCAACTAGCGGGGACCCCGTCAAATGAGCAGTTCTTC
few	TRBV13	TRBJ1-1	TRBD1	CASSPSRTGNVFF	TGTGCCAGCAGCCCATCACGGACAGGGAACGTTTTCTTT
.	TRBV9	TRBJ2-1	TRBD1	CASSPSGTGAIGAYNEQFF	TGTGCCAGCAGCCCGTCCGGGACAGGGGCTATAGGAGCGTACAATGAGCAGTTCTTC
.	TRBV13	TRBJ2-7	.	CASSATDGFSYEQYF	TGTGCCAGCAGCGCGACAGATGGATTTTCCTACGAGCAGTACTTC
.	TRBV4-2	TRBJ1-3	.	CASSQESVSGNTIYF	TGTGCCAGCAGCCAAGAATCAGTGTCTGGAAACACCATATATTTT
.	TRBV7-2	TRBJ2-7	.	CASSQGAGAGYEQYF	TGTGCCAGCAGCCAGGGAGCAGGGGCAGGGTACGAGCAGTACTTC
.	TRBV30	TRBJ2-3	TRBD2	CAWSVLWPGGMDTQYF	TGTGCCTGGAGTGTACTATGGCCGGGAGGGATGGATACGCAGTATTTT
.	TRBV6-1	TRBJ2-7	TRBD1	CASSDPWDRVEQYF	TGTGCCAGCAGTGATCCCTGGGACAGGGTTGAGCAGTACTTC
.	TRBV7-2	TRBJ2-2	TRBD2	CASTSWGRGGAGELFF	TGTGCCTCGACCTCGTGGGGCCGCGGGGGGGCCGGGGAGCTGTTTTTT
.	TRBV9	TRBJ2-1	.	CASSPGQSAYNEQFF	TGTGCCAGCAGCCCCGGACAGTCGGCCTACAATGAGCAGTTCTTC
.	TRBV2	TRBJ2-7	.	CASSAGRGSYEQYF	TGTGCCAGCAGTGCAGGGCGAGGCTCCTACGAGCAGTACTTC
.	TRBV18	TRBJ2-7	TRBD2	CASSRSSGGAGEQYF	TGTGCCAGCTCACGATCAAGCGGGGGGGCCGGCGAGCAGTACTTC
.	TRBV7-2	TRBJ1-2	TRBD1	CASSAQGVRNYGYTF	TGTGCCAGCAGCGCACAGGGGGTGCGGAACTATGGCTACACCTTC
.	TRBV7-2	TRBJ1-1	.	CASSSPMTVNTEAFF	TGTGCCAGCAGCTCCCCCATGACAGTCAACACTGAAGCTTTCTTT
.	TRBV15	TRBJ2-5	.	CATSIGGPQETQYF	TGTGCCACCAGCATCGGGGGGCCTCAAGAGACCCAGTACTTC
.	TRBV7-7	TRBJ2-5	.	CASSLSPSSQETQYF	TGTGCCAGCAGCTTATCGCCTAGCAGTCAAGAGACCCAGTACTTC
once	TRBV5-8	TRBJ2-7	.	CASSLQGHGYEQYF	TGTGCCAGCAGCTTGCAGGGGCACGGTTACGAGCAGTACTTC
once	TRBV11-3	TRBJ2-2	TRBD2	CASSFGGSNTGELFF	TGTGCCAGCAGCTTCGGCGGGAGTAACACCGGGGAGCTGTTTTTT
.	TRBV6-1	TRBJ1-2	.	CASSEAGRGYYGYTF	TGTGCCAGCAGTGAAGCAGGGAGAGGGTACTATGGCTACACCTTC
.	TRBV7-2	TRBJ2-3	.	CASSSPRGWASDTQYF	TGTGCCAGCAGCTCCCCCAGGGGCTGGGCCTCAGATACGCAGTATTTT
.	TRBV19	TRBJ1-2	TRBD1	CASSTPGTGYGYTF	TGTGCCAGTTCTACGCCCGGGACAGGGTATGGCTACACCTTC
.	TRBV7-8	TRBJ1-2	.	CASSSSRDQATRGYTF	TGTGCCAGCAGCTCCTCCCGAGACCAGGCGACAAGAGGCTACACCTTC
.	TRBV15	TRBJ2-5	TRBD2	CATSRGPSGGPQETQYF	TGTGCCACCAGCAGAGGCCCAAGCGGGGGCCCTCAAGAGACCCAGTACTTC
.	TRBV9	TRBJ2-7	TRBD1	CASSPDRGNRYEQYF	TGTGCCAGCAGCCCGGACAGGGGTAATAGGTACGAGCAGTACTTC
.	TRBV7-9	TRBJ1-2	.	CASSLGTGYGGYTF	TGTGCCAGCAGCTTAGGAACAGGTTACGGTGGCTACACCTTC
.	TRBV27	TRBJ2-1	.	CASSFQTRAYNEQFF	TGTGCCAGCAGTTTCCAGACTAGGGCCTACAATGAGCAGTTCTTC
.	TRBV19	TRBJ1-5	.	CASSDLQGRYQPQHF	TGTGCCAGTAGTGACTTACAGGGAAGGTATCAGCCCCAGCATTTT
.	TRBV5-6	TRBJ2-1	TRBD1	CASSSGTGAVNEQFF	TGTGCCAGCAGCTCGGGGACAGGGGCTGTTAATGAGCAGTTCTTC
.	TRBV7-3	TRBJ1-1	.	CASSSHGDTEAFF	TGTGCCAGCAGCTCCCACGGTGACACTGAAGCTTTCTTT
.	TRBV4-3	TRBJ2-6	.	CASSPTGGANVLTF	TGCGCCAGCAGCCCGACGGGGGGGGCCAACGTCCTGACTTTC
.	TRBV5-1	TRBJ2-2	.	CASSRDTGPGELFF	TGCGCCAGCAGCCGGGACACAGGTCCCGGGGAGCTGTTTTTT
.	TRBV25-1	TRBJ2-1	TRBD2	CASSEYVWRETQNEQFF	TGTGCCAGCAGTGAATACGTTTGGCGGGAGACGCAAAATGAGCAGTTCTTC
.	TRBV7-6	TRBJ2-1	TRBD1	CASSLFDRDDPPYNEQFF	TGTGCCAGCAGCTTATTCGACAGGGACGATCCCCCCTACAATGAGCAGTTCTTC
.	TRBV2	TRBJ2-1	TRBD1	CASSDERTGEFF	TGTGCCAGCAGTGACGAGAGGACAGGGGAGTTCTTC
.	TRBV7-3	TRBJ2-1	TRBD2	CASSTSANNEQFF	TGTGCCAGCTCAACTAGCGCTAACAATGAGCAGTTCTTC
.	TRBV9	TRBJ2-2	.	CASSVHFTGELFF	TGTGCCAGCAGCGTCCACTTTACCGGGGAGCTGTTTTTT
.	TRBV5-1	TRBJ2-3	TRBD2	CASSLVLADPGDTQYF	TGCGCCAGCAGCTTGGTACTAGCGGATCCGGGAGATACGCAGTATTTT
once	TRBV18	TRBJ1-2	.	CASSQAGADGYTF	TGTGCCAGCTCCCAAGCAGGGGCCGATGGCTACACCTTC
few	TRBV30	TRBJ1-5	TRBD1	CAWSAPGTGGNQPQHF	TGTGCCTGGAGTGCACCCGGGACAGGGGGCAATCAGCCCCAGCATTTT
.	TRBV29-1	TRBJ2-1	TRBD2	CSVEAGRVGDEQFF	TGCAGCGTTGAAGCAGGGAGGGTGGGGGATGAGCAGTTCTTC
.	TRBV5-4	TRBJ2-3	TRBD2	CASSFEASGGRNTQYF	TGTGCCAGCAGCTTTGAGGCTAGCGGGGGGCGTAATACGCAGTATTTT
.	TRBV4-1	TRBJ2-1	TRBD1	CASRDRGHNEQFF	TGCGCCAGCAGGGACAGGGGTCACAATGAGCAGTTCTTC
.	TRBV13	TRBJ2-6	TRBD1	CASSPLGTGQTGANVLTF	TGTGCCAGCAGCCCACTAGGGACAGGTCAAACTGGGGCCAACGTCCTGACTTTC
.	TRBV30	TRBJ2-3	.	CAWSVRGPDTQYF	TGTGCCTGGAGTGTCAGGGGCCCAGATACGCAGTATTTT
.	TRBV28	TRBJ1-1	.	CASSSTGEIFTEAFF	TGTGCCAGCAGTTCGACAGGAGAAATATTCACTGAAGCTTTCTTT
.	TRBV2	TRBJ1-1	TRBD1	CATGLHDRGTEAFF	TGTGCCACCGGATTACATGACAGGGGCACTGAAGCTTTCTTT
.	TRBV28	TRBJ2-1	TRBD2	CASSLGLAGDNEQFF	TGTGCCAGCAGTTTAGGTTTAGCGGGGGACAATGAGCAGTTCTTC
.	TRBV6-1	TRBJ1-2	.	CASSAQGTLYGYTF	TGTGCCAGCAGTGCGCAGGGGACCCTCTATGGCTACACCTTC
.	TRBV28	TRBJ1-2	TRBD1	CASSSESIGQGHSNGYTF	TGTGCCAGCAGCTCCGAATCCATTGGACAGGGGCATTCCAATGGCTACACCTTC
.	TRBV2	TRBJ2-1	TRBD2	CASRGLYNEQFF	TGTGCCAGCAGGGGACTATACAATGAGCAGTTCTTC
.	TRBV2	TRBJ1-2	.	CASRGGVNRESYYGYTF	TGTGCCAGCAGAGGGGGGGTAAACAGGGAATCGTACTATGGCTACACCTTC
.	TRBV19	TRBJ2-7	TRBD2	CASSSMGLAGPADEQYF	TGTGCCAGTAGTTCCATGGGACTAGCGGGACCCGCGGACGAGCAGTACTTC
.	TRBV9	TRBJ2-3	TRBD2	CASSTQAGGPDTQYF	TGTGCCAGCAGCACCCAAGCGGGAGGGCCAGATACGCAGTATTTT
.	TRBV9	TRBJ2-5	.	CASSASGRGGRETQYF	TGTGCCAGCAGCGCCTCGGGAAGGGGAGGCCGTGAGACCCAGTACTTC
once	TRBV11-2	TRBJ2-3	.	CASSLEFRESFTDTQYF	TGTGCCAGCAGCTTGGAATTCCGGGAGTCATTCACAGATACGCAGTATTTT
.	TRBV30	TRBJ1-5	.	CAWSPLQNQPQHF	TGTGCCTGGAGCCCCTTGCAGAATCAGCCCCAGCATTTT
.	TRBV10-3	TRBJ1-5	.	CAISEWGSNQPQHF	TGTGCCATCAGTGAGTGGGGCAGCAATCAGCCCCAGCATTTT
.	TRBV2	TRBJ2-1	TRBD2	CASGRGLASTYNEQFF	TGTGCCAGCGGGAGGGGACTAGCATCGACCTACAATGAGCAGTTCTTC
.	TRBV7-9	TRBJ1-1	.	CASSSPRVENTEAFF	TGTGCCAGCAGCTCACCCAGGGTAGAGAACACTGAAGCTTTCTTT